The subject of this entry is one TCR beta chain. Separate from the approximately 670-subject first cohort, the roughly 120-subject validation cohort was the one that the donors belonged to. Method: immunoSEQ multiplex PCR; TCRdb's copy keeps in-frame clones and lacks some. The sample holds 150,000 to 200,000 clones, about 81% seen once. Germline trimming cut 5 bases from V and 0 bases from J; bases unmatched to any gene: 6. CDR1 and CDR2 from the germline V gene are SEHNR and FQNEAQ (reference sequence). The CDR3 is made up of 16 amino acids. This specimen comes from a study of cytomegalovirus exposure and HLA in healthy donors.

The sample consisted of PBMCs. The genes are TRBV7-9 and TRBJ2-1, with TRBD2 matching 8 bases. The TCR sequence derives from a woman in her thirties in good health and CMV-seronegative. CDR3 protein: CASSTLAVGSYNEQFF. CDR3 bases: TGTGCCAGCAGCACACTAGCGGTCGGCTCCTACAATGAGCAGTTCTTC.